This TCR beta chain was found in a study of blood T cell repertoires in COVID-19. Study as a whole: T cells, B-cell-depleted T cells, or PBMCs supplied cDNA or gDNA.

Clones were sequenced by immunoSEQ multiplex PCR, and TCRdb holds only the in-frame ones, with some missing. The sample includes tens of thousands of clones, 89% seen only once; the top ten take 1.5% to 2%. The sample was peripheral blood. The receptor was derived from a man aged 55 to 70 with acute or convalescent COVID-19.

The CDR3 here is CASSPGQGAVDEQYF. The CDR3 DNA reads as TGTGCCAGCTCACCTGGACAGGGAGCGGTTGACGAGCAGTACTTC. This sequence joins TRBV18 and TRBJ2-7; 8 nucleotides match TRBD1. In germline, CDR1 is KGHSH, CDR2 LQKENI. V shed 3 bases, J shed 5 bases, and the junction held 9 bases outside the gene matches. This CDR3 has 15 residues. The variable domain in full, completed from reference TRBV18 and TRBJ2-7, reads NAGVMQNPRHLVRRRGQEARLRCSPMKGHSHVYWYRQLPEEGLKFMVYLQKENIIDESGMPKERFSAEFPKEGPSILRIQQVVRGDSAAYFCASSPGQGAVDEQYFGPGTRLTVT.